This TCR beta chain was sequenced during a study of OX40 agonist ivuxolimab in advanced cancers. Background on the study: Patients assigned to dose escalation were diagnosed with hepatocellular carcinoma, melanoma, renal cell or head and neck cancer. The study reported partial responses in three patients: one hepatocellular carcinoma, two cutaneous melanoma.

Findings and caveats of the study: It was not determined which antigens were specifically recognized by the peripheral T cells that had undergone clonal expansion.

CDR3 size: 14 residues. CDR1 MNHNS and CDR2 SASEGT come from the germline V gene. V gave up 0 bases and J gave up 7 bases, with 9 bases separating them. Sequenced by immunoSEQ multiplex PCR; TCRdb stores in-frame clones only, minus some. The data show tens of thousands of clones, about 80% seen once. Remarks on this clone: Its antigen is unknown.

The chain combines TRBV6-1 with TRBJ1-4, with D possibly matching TRBD1 (5 bases). This receptor was taken from an adult with an advanced solid tumor such as melanoma, head and neck, liver or kidney cancer. The sample in question was CD4+ or CD8+ T cells sorted from blood, obtained in a trial of the OX40 agonist ivuxolimab. The DNA for the CDR3 is TGTGCCAGCAGTGAAGCGGGGCGGCTTGAAAAACTGTTTTTT. This gives the protein CASSEAGRLEKLFF.